This T cell receptor (beta chain) was obtained from a study of shared clonotypes between healthy human individuals. Study findings and constraints: Only blood samples were collected, and tissue repertoires likely differ.

In the case of this clone: Antigen specificity is unknown.

V lost 5 bases, J lost 6 bases, and 6 bases stayed unmatched. The CDR3 covers 15 residues. Looked up from germline, CDR1 is SGHTA and CDR2 is FQGNSA. The authors loaded about 200 ng DNA, 25,000 to 30,000 T cell genomes, into sorted-subset replicate PCRs. Sequenced by immunoSEQ multiplex PCR; TCRdb stores in-frame clones only, minus some. The repertoire holds about 960,000 clones, with around three quarters as singletons. The rearrangement joins TRBV7-2 to TRBJ1-3; 11 positions match TRBD1. The TCR sequence derives from a young man in good health. Sequencing was performed on memory CD4+ T cells sorted from blood. Regarding subset: CD45RA-negative fraction. The CDR3 nucleotides read TGTGCCAGCAGCGTCGGACAGGGGGCCCAAAACACCATATATTTT. It yields the protein CASSVGQGAQNTIYF. Full variable domain (remainder filled in from reference TRBV7-2 and TRBJ1-3): GAGVSQSPSNKVTEKGKDVELRCDPISGHTALYWYRQSLGQGLEFLIYFQGNSAPDKSGLPSDRFSAERTGGSVSTLTIQRTQQEDSAVYLCASSVGQGAQNTIYFGEGSWLTVV.